Each of the 22 T cell receptor beta chains below was sequenced from the same sample in a study of blood T cell repertoires in COVID-19. The data were produced by immunoSEQ multiplex PCR, yet TCRdb's version contains in-frame clones alone and is incomplete. The table shows hundreds of thousands of clones, with roughly 86% occurring only once. What was sequenced was peripheral blood. The receptors were gathered from a woman in her sixties or seventies who had recovered from COVID-19.

The chain employs TRBV5-4 and TRBJ1-1, with D unresolved. Germline CDR1 and CDR2: SGHNT and YYREEE (reference sequence). V shed 4 bases and J shed 0 bases, with 13 bases lying between them. This CDR3 contains 15 residues. The CDR3, as DNA: TGTGCCAGCAGCCGTGACAACGGGGTGAACACTGAAGCTTTCTTT. This encodes CASSRDNGVNTEAFF.

V is TRBV18 and J is TRBJ2-1; the match to TRBD2 covers 10 bases. Germline V gene sequence: CDR1 KGHSH, CDR2 LQKENI. V lost 4 bases and J lost 5; bases outside the gene matches: 5. The CDR3 loop spans 15 amino acids. CDR3 DNA: TGTGCCAGCTCACAGGGAGCGGGGGGGCACAATGAGCAGTTCTTC. It codes for CASSQGAGGHNEQFF.

V gene TRBV3-1 (or the pseudogene TRBV3-2) combines with J gene TRBJ2-2, with D perhaps TRBD2 (6 bases). The CDR3 is made up of 14 amino acids. Germline values: CDR1 LGHDT, CDR2 YNNKEL (reference sequence). V lost 4 bases to trimming and J lost 6 bases, with 12 bases between them. The CDR3 spells CASSRDGGAGELFF. CDR3 bases: TGTGCCAGCAGCCGGGACGGAGGGGCCGGGGAGCTGTTTTTT.

This clone was detected once. The chain uses TRBV15 and TRBJ2-7; TRBD1 might be the D (6 bases). Germline V gene sequence: CDR1 LNHNV, CDR2 YYDKDF (reference sequence). Trimming took 0 bases from V and 4 from J, leaving 10 bases between them. The CDR3 totals 14 residues. For the CDR3, the DNA is TGTGCCACCAGCAGAGATGGACAGAGGTACGAGCAGTACTTC. Protein: CATSRDGQRYEQYF.

This clone came up once. This rearrangement joins TRBV7-9 to TRBJ1-5; D remains ambiguous. V was shortened by 7 bases and J by 2 bases, with 6 bases between the two germline ends. The CDR3 spans 12 residues. Germline V CDR1 and CDR2: SEHNR, FQNEAQ (reference sequence). CDR3 nucleotides: TGTGCCAGCACATCAGGCAATCAGCCCCAGCATTTT. Translating it yields CASTSGNQPQHF.

This clone has a handful of counts. The chain carries TRBV29-1 and TRBJ1-5; D uncertain. The CDR3 sequence is 14 residues long. The ends were cut back, 4 bases at V and 3 bases at J, with 13 bases in the middle. Germline V gene lookup returns CDR1 SQVTM and CDR2 ANQGSEA. The CDR3 DNA is TGCAGCGTTGTGCTACTGGAGGACAATCAGCCCCAGCATTTT. This gives the protein CSVVLLEDNQPQHF.

This clone was seen just once. The chain combines TRBV6-2 or TRBV6-3 with TRBJ1-5; D unresolved. V was clipped by 5 bases and J by 0 bases, with 17 bases between them. This CDR3 is 17 amino acids long. Germline values: CDR1 MNHEY, CDR2 SVGEGT. The CDR3 region has the DNA TGTGCCAGCAGTAGCCCCTTAGGACTGTATAGCAATCAGCCCCAGCATTTT. Translating it yields CASSSPLGLYSNQPQHF.

The chain joins TRBV7-9 to TRBJ2-1; TRBD1 aligns across 8 bases. The ends lost 5 bases at V and 16 bases at J; junction bases unmatched: 7. Germline V gene lookup returns CDR1 SEHNR and CDR2 FQNEAQ (reference sequence). CDR3 length: 11 residues. Written as DNA, the CDR3 is TGTGCCAGCAGCCCGGACAGGGTAGGATTCTTC. Its protein is CASSPDRVGFF. The whole variable domain, remainder taken from reference TRBV7-9 and TRBJ2-1, is DTGVSQNPRHKITKRGQNVTFRCDPISEHNRLYWYRQTLGQGPEFLTYFQNEAQLEKSRLLSDRFSAERPKGSFSTLEIQRTEQGDSAMYLCASSPDRVGFFGPGTRLTVL.

J is TRBJ2-3 and V is TRBV5-1; 11 bases map to TRBD2. CDR1 is SGHRS and CDR2 is YFSETQ in the germline V gene. Trimming took 4 bases from V and 4 from J; bases not matched to a gene: 11. The CDR3 consists of 17 residues. CDR3 nucleotides: TGCGCCAGCAGCCGATCCGGGACTAGCGGTACCGCAGATACGCAGTATTTT. This codes for CASSRSGTSGTADTQYF.

The rearrangement uses TRBV12-5 and TRBJ1-2; tentatively, D is TRBD1 (5 bases). With 1 base removed from V and 8 bases from J, the gap between germline ends came to 14 bases. CDR1 and CDR2 from the germline V gene are LGHNT and FRNRAP. The CDR3 runs 14 residues. In DNA, the CDR3 is TGTGCTAGTGGTTTGGGGGACGGGGGAGACGGCTACACCTTC. Its translation is CASGLGDGGDGYTF. Variable domain in full (rest from reference TRBV12-5 and TRBJ1-2): DARVTQTPRHKVTEMGQEVTMRCQPILGHNTVFWYRQTMMQGLELLAYFRNRAPLDDSGMPKDRFSAEMPDATLATLKIQPSEPRDSAVYFCASGLGDGGDGYTFGSGTRLTVV.

This chain uses TRBV19 with TRBJ2-4; 7 positions agree with TRBD1. Germline CDR1 LNHDA, CDR2 SQIVND (reference sequence). Trimming cost V 5 bases and J 8 bases; bases outside gene matches: 9. This CDR3 spans 14 amino acids. The CDR3 protein is CASSVIRGIDIQYF. The CDR3 DNA sequence: TGTGCCAGTAGTGTAATCAGGGGGATCGACATTCAGTACTTC.

This clone was observed a handful of times. The V call is TRBV3-1 (or the pseudogene TRBV3-2), the J call TRBJ2-5; 10 bases are a match to TRBD2. With 2 bases clipped from V and 0 bases from J, the junction kept 6 bases outside the gene matches. CDR1 is LGHDT, CDR2 YNNKEL, per germline (reference sequence). The CDR3 sequence is 17 residues long. CDR3 nucleotides: TGTGCCAGCAGCCAAAACCAACTAGCGGGGTACCAAGAGACCCAGTACTTC. Translated: CASSQNQLAGYQETQYF.

The gene calls are TRBV10-2 and TRBJ2-1, with 9 bases matching TRBD2. The CDR3 covers 15 residues. The V segment lost 3 bases and the J segment 4 bases; nucleotides outside the gene matches: 4. Germline values: CDR1 WSHSY, CDR2 SAAADI. The CDR3 DNA reads TGCGCCAGCAGTGATGCGGGGGGGCGGTACAATGAGCAGTTCTTC. It translates to CASSDAGGRYNEQFF.

This chain connects TRBV6-2 or TRBV6-3 to TRBJ2-3; 14 bases line up with TRBD2. Per germline, CDR1 MNHEY and CDR2 SVGEGT. This CDR3 is built from 19 residues. J lost 0 bases, V lost 2 bases, and 7 bases had no gene match. CDR3: CASSYPTSGGAGSTDTQYF. The CDR3 DNA sequence: TGTGCCAGCAGTTACCCGACTAGCGGGGGGGCTGGGAGCACAGATACGCAGTATTTT.

This clone appeared a single time. V gene TRBV5-1 combines with J gene TRBJ1-2; D is uncertain. V was clipped by 3 bases and J by 4 bases, with 13 bases between them. The CDR3 runs to 14 residues. Germline V gene lookup returns CDR1 SGHRS and CDR2 YFSETQ. The CDR3 bases are TGCGCCAGCAGCTCCGGCTCAGCGGCCTATGGCTACACCTTC. The encoded protein is CASSSGSAAYGYTF.

The J gene is TRBJ1-5, the V gene TRBV6-5; weak D call: TRBD1 (6 bases). Trimming stripped 6 bases from V and 7 bases from J, with 16 bases between. This CDR3 has 14 residues. Per the germline V gene, CDR1 is MNHEY and CDR2 is SVGAGI. CDR3 loop: CASSRTAGLQPQHF. For the CDR3, the DNA is TGTGCCAGCAGCCGGACAGCGGGGTTACAGCCCCAGCATTTT.

This rearrangement joins TRBV9 to TRBJ2-7, with a possible D match to TRBD2 (7 bases). The CDR3 is 14 residues long. V shed 4 bases and J shed 4 bases, with 15 bases lying between them. The germline gives CDR1 SGDLS, CDR2 YYNGEE. This CDR3 reads CASSPGGAGYEQYF. CDR3 sequence (DNA): TGTGCCAGCAGCCCTGGGGGGGCTGGGTACGAGCAGTACTTC.

This clone was counted only a few times. This chain connects TRBV7-9 to TRBJ2-1; D is unclear. Trimming pared 7 bases from V and 4 bases from J, leaving 8 bases between. Germline loops: CDR1 SEHNR, CDR2 FQNEAQ (reference sequence). The length of the CDR3 is 12 residues. The CDR3 sequence is CASTVSYNEQFF. CDR3 bases: TGTGCCAGCACCGTGTCGTACAATGAGCAGTTCTTC.

V is TRBV9 and J is TRBJ1-1; tentatively, D is TRBD1 (5 bases). Trimming stripped 3 bases from V and 1 base from J, with 10 bases between. The length of the CDR3 is 14 residues. Germline V gene lookup returns CDR1 SGDLS and CDR2 YYNGEE. In DNA form, the CDR3 reads TGTGCCAGCAGCGCTCACAGGAGGAACACTGAAGCTTTCTTT. Encoded protein: CASSAHRRNTEAFF. Variable domain in full (rest from reference TRBV9 and TRBJ1-1): DSGVTQTPKHLITATGQRVTLRCSPRSGDLSVYWYQQSLDQGLQFLIQYYNGEERAKGNILERFSAQQFPDLHSELNLSSLELGDSALYFCASSAHRRNTEAFFGQGTRLTVV.

The genes are TRBV7-2 and TRBJ1-3; D remains unclear. Germline assignment: CDR1 SGHTA and CDR2 FQGNSA. CDR3 length: 15 amino acids. The V and J ends lost 1 base and 4 bases respectively, with 11 bases between them. CDR3 nucleotides: TGTGCCAGCAGCTTAGTAACCAGGATCGGAAACACCATATATTTT. It yields the protein CASSLVTRIGNTIYF.

The chain combines TRBV18 with TRBJ1-2; weak D call: TRBD1 (6 bases). Germline V gives CDR1 KGHSH, CDR2 LQKENI. The CDR3 runs 14 residues. Trimming took off 6 bases at V and 3 bases at J, with 14 bases between the two ends. As DNA, the CDR3 is TGTGCCAGCTCTCCTGGGACAACCGACTATGGCTACACCTTC. It codes for CASSPGTTDYGYTF.

This clone has a count of ten or more. V and J are TRBV4-2 and TRBJ1-2; D is uncertain. The CDR3 extends over 12 amino acids. Trimming took off 4 bases at V and 5 bases at J, with 8 bases between the two ends. Germline assignment: CDR1 LGHNA and CDR2 YNFKEQ. CDR3 sequence (DNA): TGTGCCAGCAGCCTTGAGACTTATGGCTACACCTTC. The encoded protein is CASSLETYGYTF.